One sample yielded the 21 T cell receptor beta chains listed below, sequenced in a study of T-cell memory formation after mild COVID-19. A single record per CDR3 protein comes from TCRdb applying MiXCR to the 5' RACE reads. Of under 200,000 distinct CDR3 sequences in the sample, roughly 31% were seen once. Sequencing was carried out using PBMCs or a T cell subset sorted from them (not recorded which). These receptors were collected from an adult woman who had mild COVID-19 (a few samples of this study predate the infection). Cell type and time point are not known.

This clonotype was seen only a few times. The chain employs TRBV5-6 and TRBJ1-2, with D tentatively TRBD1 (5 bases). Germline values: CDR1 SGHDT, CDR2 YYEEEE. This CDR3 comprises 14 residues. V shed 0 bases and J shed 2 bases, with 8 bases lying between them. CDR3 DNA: TGTGCCAGCAGCTTGGCCGACAGAAACTATGGCTACACCTTC. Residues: CASSLADRNYGYTF. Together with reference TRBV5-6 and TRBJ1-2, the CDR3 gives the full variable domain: DAGVTQSPTHLIKTRGQQVTLRCSPKSGHDTVSWYQQALGQGPQFIFQYYEEEERQRGNFPDRFSGHQFPNYSSELNVNALLLGDSALYLCASSLADRNYGYTFGSGTRLTVV.

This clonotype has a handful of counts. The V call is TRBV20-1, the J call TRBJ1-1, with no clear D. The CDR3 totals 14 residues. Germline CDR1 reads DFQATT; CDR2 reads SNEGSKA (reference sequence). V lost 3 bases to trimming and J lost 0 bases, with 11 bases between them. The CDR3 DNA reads TGCAGTGCTAGTGCCCAGGTGTTGAACACTGAAGCTTTCTTT. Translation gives CSASAQVLNTEAFF.

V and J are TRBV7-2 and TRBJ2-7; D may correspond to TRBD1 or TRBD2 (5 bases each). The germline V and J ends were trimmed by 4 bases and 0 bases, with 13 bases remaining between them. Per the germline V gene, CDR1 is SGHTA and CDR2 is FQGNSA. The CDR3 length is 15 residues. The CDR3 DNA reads TGTGCCAGCAGCTCCGATTGGGGGTTCTCCTACGAGCAGTACTTC. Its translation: CASSSDWGFSYEQYF.

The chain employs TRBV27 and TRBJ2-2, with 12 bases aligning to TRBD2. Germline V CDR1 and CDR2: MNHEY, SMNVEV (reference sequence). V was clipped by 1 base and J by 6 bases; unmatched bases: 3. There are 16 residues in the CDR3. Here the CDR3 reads CASSLLTSGGSGELFF. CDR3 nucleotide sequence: TGTGCCAGCAGTTTATTAACTAGCGGGGGGTCCGGGGAGCTGTTTTTT.

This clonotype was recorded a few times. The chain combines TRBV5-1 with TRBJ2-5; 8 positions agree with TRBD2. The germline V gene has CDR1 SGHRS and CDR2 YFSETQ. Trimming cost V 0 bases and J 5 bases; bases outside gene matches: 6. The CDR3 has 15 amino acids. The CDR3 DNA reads TGCGCCAGCAGCTTGGACGGGGGGGCGTATGAGACCCAGTACTTC. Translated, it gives CASSLDGGAYETQYF.

The CDR3 coding sequence is TGTGCCAGCACCCAAGGGACTCGGAGGACCGGGGAGCTGTTTTTT. Translated: CASTQGTRRTGELFF. The chain has TRBV12-3 or TRBV12-4 and TRBJ2-2; tentatively, D is TRBD2 (6 bases). The CDR3 loop spans 15 amino acids. Trimming left V 7 bases short and J 5 bases short, with 17 bases between.

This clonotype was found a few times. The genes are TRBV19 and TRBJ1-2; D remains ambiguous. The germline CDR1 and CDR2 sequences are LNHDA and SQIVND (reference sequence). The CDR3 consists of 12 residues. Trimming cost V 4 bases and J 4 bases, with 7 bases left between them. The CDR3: CASSNILYGYTF. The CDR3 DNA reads TGTGCCAGTAGTAACATCCTCTATGGCTACACCTTC.

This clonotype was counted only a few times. The CDR3 here is CASSSNREETQYF. As DNA, the CDR3 is TGTGCCAGCAGCTCTAACAGGGAAGAGACCCAGTACTTC. The chain couples TRBV12-3 or TRBV12-4 to TRBJ2-5; a possible D gene is TRBD1 (6 bases). The length of the CDR3 is 13 residues. V was shortened by 6 bases and J by 3 bases, with 11 bases between the two germline ends.

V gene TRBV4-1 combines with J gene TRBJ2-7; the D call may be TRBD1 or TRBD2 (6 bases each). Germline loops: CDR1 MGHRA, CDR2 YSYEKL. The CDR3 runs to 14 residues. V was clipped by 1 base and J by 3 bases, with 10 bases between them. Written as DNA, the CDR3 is TGCGCCAGCAGCCAAGGGGGGGCCGGCTACGAGCAGTACTTC. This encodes CASSQGGAGYEQYF.

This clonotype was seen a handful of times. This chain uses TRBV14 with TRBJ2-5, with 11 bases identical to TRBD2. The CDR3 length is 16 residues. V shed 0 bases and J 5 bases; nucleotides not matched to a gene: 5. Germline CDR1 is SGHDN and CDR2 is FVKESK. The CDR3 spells CASSQELAGVRETQYF. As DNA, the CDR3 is TGTGCCAGCAGCCAAGAACTAGCGGGAGTCCGGGAGACCCAGTACTTC.

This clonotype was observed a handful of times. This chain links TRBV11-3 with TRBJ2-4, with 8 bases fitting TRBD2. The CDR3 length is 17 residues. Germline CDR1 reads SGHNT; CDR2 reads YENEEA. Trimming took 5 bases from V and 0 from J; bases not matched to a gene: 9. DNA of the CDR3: TGTGCCAGCAGCCCAAGCCGGGGGGGACTAGCCAAAAACATTCAGTACTTC. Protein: CASSPSRGGLAKNIQYF.

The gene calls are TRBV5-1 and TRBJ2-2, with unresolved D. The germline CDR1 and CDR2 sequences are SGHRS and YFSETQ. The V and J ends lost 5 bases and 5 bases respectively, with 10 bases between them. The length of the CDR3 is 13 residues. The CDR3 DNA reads TGCGCCAGCAGAGATATCCGAACCGGGGAGCTGTTTTTT. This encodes CASRDIRTGELFF.

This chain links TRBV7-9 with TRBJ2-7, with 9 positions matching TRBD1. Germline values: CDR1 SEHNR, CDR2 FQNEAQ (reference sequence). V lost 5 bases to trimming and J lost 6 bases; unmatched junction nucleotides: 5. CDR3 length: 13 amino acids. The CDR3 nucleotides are TGTGCCAGCAGCCCACAGGGGGCATCCGAGCAGTACTTC. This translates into CASSPQGASEQYF.

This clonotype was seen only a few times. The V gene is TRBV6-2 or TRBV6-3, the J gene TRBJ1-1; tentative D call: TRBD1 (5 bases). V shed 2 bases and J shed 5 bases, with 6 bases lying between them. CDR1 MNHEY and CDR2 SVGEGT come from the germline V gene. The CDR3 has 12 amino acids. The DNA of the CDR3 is TGTGCCAGCAGTTACGGGGGAACTGAAGCTTTCTTT. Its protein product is CASSYGGTEAFF.

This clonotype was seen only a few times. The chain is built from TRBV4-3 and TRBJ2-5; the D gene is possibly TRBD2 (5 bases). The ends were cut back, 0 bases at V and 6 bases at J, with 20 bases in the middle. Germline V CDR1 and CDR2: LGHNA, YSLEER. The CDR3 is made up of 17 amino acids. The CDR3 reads CASSQDPVPGRGKTQYF. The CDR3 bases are TGCGCCAGCAGCCAAGACCCGGTCCCGGGCCGAGGGAAGACCCAGTACTTC.

DNA of the CDR3: TGTGCCAGCAGCTTAGTCGGGGTTCAAGAGACCCAGTACTTC. Translated, it gives CASSLVGVQETQYF. The chain joins TRBV7-9 to TRBJ2-5; weak D call: TRBD2 (5 bases). Germline assignment: CDR1 SEHNR and CDR2 FQNEAQ (reference sequence). V lost 1 base to trimming and J lost 2 bases, with 8 bases between them. The CDR3 sequence is 14 residues long.

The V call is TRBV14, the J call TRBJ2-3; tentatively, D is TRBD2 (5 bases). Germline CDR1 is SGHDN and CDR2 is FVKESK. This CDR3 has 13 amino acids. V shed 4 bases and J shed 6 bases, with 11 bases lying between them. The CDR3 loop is CASSPKAGDTQYF. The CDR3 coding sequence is TGTGCCAGCAGCCCCAAGGCGGGCGATACGCAGTATTTT. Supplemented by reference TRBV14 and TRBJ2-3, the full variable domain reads EAGVTQFPSHSVIEKGQTVTLRCDPISGHDNLYWYRRVMGKEIKFLLHFVKESKQDESGMPNNRFLAERTGGTYSTLKVQPAELEDSGVYFCASSPKAGDTQYFGPGTRLTVL.

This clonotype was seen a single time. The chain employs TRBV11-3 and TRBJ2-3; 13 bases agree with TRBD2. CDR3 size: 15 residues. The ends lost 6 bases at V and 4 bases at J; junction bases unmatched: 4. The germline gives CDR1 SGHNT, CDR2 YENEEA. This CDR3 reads CASSRTSGRSDTQYF. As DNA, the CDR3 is TGTGCCAGCAGTCGGACTAGCGGGAGATCAGATACGCAGTATTTT.

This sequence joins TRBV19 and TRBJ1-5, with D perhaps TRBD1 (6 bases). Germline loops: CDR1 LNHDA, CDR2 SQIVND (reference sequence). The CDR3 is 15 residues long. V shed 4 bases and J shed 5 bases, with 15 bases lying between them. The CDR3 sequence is CASSTHRDRHQPQHF. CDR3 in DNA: TGTGCCAGTAGTACCCACAGGGATCGCCATCAGCCCCAGCATTTT. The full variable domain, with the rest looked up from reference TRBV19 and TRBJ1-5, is DGGITQSPKYLFRKEGQNVTLSCEQNLNHDAMYWYRQDPGQGLRLIYYSQIVNDFQKGDIAEGYSVSREKKESFPLTVTSAQKNPTAFYLCASSTHRDRHQPQHFGDGTRLSIL.

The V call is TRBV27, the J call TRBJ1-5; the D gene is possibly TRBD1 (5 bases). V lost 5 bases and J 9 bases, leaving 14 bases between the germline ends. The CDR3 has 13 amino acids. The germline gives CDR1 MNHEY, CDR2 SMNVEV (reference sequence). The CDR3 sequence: CASSPPGGSPQHF. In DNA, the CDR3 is TGTGCCAGCAGTCCGCCGGGGGGGTCGCCCCAGCATTTT.

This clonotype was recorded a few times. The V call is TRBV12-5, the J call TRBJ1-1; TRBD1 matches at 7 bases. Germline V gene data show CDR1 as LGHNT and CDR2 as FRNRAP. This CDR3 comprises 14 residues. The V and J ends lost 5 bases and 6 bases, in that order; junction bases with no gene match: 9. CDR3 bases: TGTGCTAGTGGTCTCACCGGACAGGCGGCTGAAGCTTTCTTT. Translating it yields CASGLTGQAAEAFF.